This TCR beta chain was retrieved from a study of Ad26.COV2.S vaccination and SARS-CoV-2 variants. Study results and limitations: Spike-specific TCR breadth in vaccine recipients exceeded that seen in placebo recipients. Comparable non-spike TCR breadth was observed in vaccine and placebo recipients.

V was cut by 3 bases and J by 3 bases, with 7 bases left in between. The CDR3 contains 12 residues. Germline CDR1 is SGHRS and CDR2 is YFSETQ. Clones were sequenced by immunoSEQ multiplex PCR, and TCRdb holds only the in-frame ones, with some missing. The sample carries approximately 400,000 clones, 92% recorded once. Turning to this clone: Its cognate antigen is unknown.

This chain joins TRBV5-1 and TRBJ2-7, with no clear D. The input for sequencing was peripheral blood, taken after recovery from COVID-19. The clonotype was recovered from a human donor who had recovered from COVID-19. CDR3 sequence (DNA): TGCGCCAGCAGCTCTGGGGACTACGAGCAGTACTTC. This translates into CASSSGDYEQYF.